These T cell receptor beta chains were read from a single sample in a study of blood T cells in healthy people across ages. TCRdb recomputed calls from the 5' RACE reads with MiXCR, one row per CDR3 protein. This table has some 710,000 distinct CDR3 sequences, 22% appearing once. The sequencing input was blood. The receptors derive from a man aged 70-80 years in good health. CDR3s include the opening cysteine and the closing phenylalanine or tryptophan. A D gene is named only where the DNA matches it firmly. Size is omitted from some rows. Given values are once, few, many or a class for expanded clones.

d_gene,j_gene,abundance,v_gene,CDR3nt,CDR3aa
TRBD1,TRBJ2-1,many,TRBV5-1,TGCGCCAGCAGCTTGGTTGCCGGGACAGGGGTCGACAATGAGCAGTTCTTC,CASSLVAGTGVDNEQFF
.,TRBJ1-4,few,TRBV18,TGTGCCAGCTCACCACAAAAGGCGTTAGAAAAACTGTTTTTT,CASSPQKALEKLFF
.,TRBJ1-4,few,TRBV12-3/TRBV12-4,TGTGCCAGCCGCTTGGGGAGGTTTAATGAAAAACTGTTTTTT,CASRLGRFNEKLFF
.,TRBJ2-1,few,TRBV3-1,TGTGCCAGCAGCCTTGACGCGAGCTCCTACAATGAGCAGTTCTTC,CASSLDASSYNEQFF
TRBD2,TRBJ2-1,few,TRBV12-3/TRBV12-4,TGTGCCAGCAGCTCCCGCGGACTAGCGGGGAATGAGCAGTTCTTC,CASSSRGLAGNEQFF
TRBD1,TRBJ2-1,few,TRBV14,TGTGCCAGCAGCCTTAACAGGGGCTTCGAGCAGTTCTTC,CASSLNRGFEQFF
.,TRBJ2-1,few,TRBV12-5,TGTGCTAGTGGTTTGGTACTTACAAACCACAATGAGCAGTTCTTC,CASGLVLTNHNEQFF
.,TRBJ2-3,many,TRBV20-1,TGCAGTGCAAGACCCCGGACTTCTAGCACAGATACGCAGTATTTT,CSARPRTSSTDTQYF
.,TRBJ2-5,few,TRBV27,TGTGCCAGCAGCTTCTACTCCCGGGAGAGAGAGACCCAGTACTTC,CASSFYSRERETQYF
.,TRBJ2-3,.,TRBV29-1,TGCAGCGACCAGGGAGCAACAGATACGCAGTATTTT,CSDQGATDTQYF
.,TRBJ2-5,.,TRBV7-2,TGTGCCAGCAGCTTAGTTTTCGTGGAGTCCGAGACCCAGTACTTC,CASSLVFVESETQYF
TRBD1,TRBJ2-3,once,TRBV12-3/TRBV12-4,TGTGCCAGCAGTGGCAGAGGGGGCACAGATACGCAATATTTT,CASSGRGGTDTQYF
TRBD1,TRBJ2-1,few,TRBV9,TGTGCCAGCAGCGAGGGACAGCCAAATGAGCAGTTCTTC,CASSEGQPNEQFF
TRBD1,TRBJ1-3,.,TRBV29-1,TGCAGCGTTGACCGGACAGGGGGAGGAAACACCATATATTTT,CSVDRTGGGNTIYF
.,TRBJ2-3,.,TRBV29-1,TGCAGCGTTGAGGGGCAGACAGATACGCAGTATTTT,CSVEGQTDTQYF
.,TRBJ2-1,.,TRBV11-2,TGTGCCAGCAGCTTATCGGGCGGGATCTCCTACAATGAGCAGTTCTTC,CASSLSGGISYNEQFF
.,TRBJ2-7,few,TRBV29-1,TGCAGCGCCTGTGACCATTTCTCCTACGAGCAGTACTTC,CSACDHFSYEQYF
TRBD2,TRBJ2-5,.,TRBV12-3/TRBV12-4,TGTGCCAGCAGCAGCGCGGGGGGGTACCAAGAGACCCAGTACTTC,CASSSAGGYQETQYF
TRBD2,TRBJ2-5,.,TRBV20-1,TGCAGTGCTATCACCTCTAGCGGCCAAGAGACCCAGTACTTC,CSAITSSGQETQYF
TRBD1,TRBJ2-2,.,TRBV5-1,TGCGCCAGCAGCTTGGCCCCGACAGGGGACACCGGGGAGCTGTTTTTT,CASSLAPTGDTGELFF
TRBD1,TRBJ1-5,.,TRBV7-9,TGTGCCAGCAGCTTAACGGGACAGGGATCGATAACCCAGCATTTT,CASSLTGQGSITQHF
TRBD1,TRBJ2-7,.,TRBV20-1,TGCAGTGCTAGAGGGGGGACAGGGTCGTACGAGCAGTACTTC,CSARGGTGSYEQYF
.,TRBJ2-1,.,TRBV18,TGTGCTGGCAGCGTTGGTTACAATGAGCAGTTCTTC,CAGSVGYNEQFF
.,TRBJ1-2,.,TRBV29-1,TGCAGCGTTGAGGCCGAGGTAGACTATGGCTACACCTTC,CSVEAEVDYGYTF
.,TRBJ2-3,.,TRBV12-3/TRBV12-4,TGTGCCAGCAACCCCGGACAGGGAGGGGCAGATGCGCAGTATTTT,CASNPGQGGADAQYF
.,TRBJ2-1,.,TRBV12-5,TGTGCTAGTGTGGCCGGAGGGTCCAATGAGCAGTTCTTC,CASVAGGSNEQFF
TRBD2,TRBJ2-7,few,TRBV6-6,TGTGCCAGCAGTGTGGGACTAGTTTACGAGCAGTACTTC,CASSVGLVYEQYF
.,TRBJ1-4,.,TRBV19,TGTGCCAGTAGTATCAGGGACTCTAATGAAAAACTGTTTTTT,CASSIRDSNEKLFF
.,TRBJ2-7,.,TRBV20-1,TGCAGTGCTCCGCCCCTCCAGGCATTTAGGGACGAGCAGTACTTC,CSAPPLQAFRDEQYF
.,TRBJ2-7,.,TRBV14,TGTGCCAGCAGCCAAGATCTGAGGACAGCCGAGCAGTACTTC,CASSQDLRTAEQYF
TRBD1,TRBJ2-7,.,TRBV2,TGTGCCGCCTCCCGAGAAGGGACAGGGGACTACGAGCAGTACTTC,CAASREGTGDYEQYF
.,TRBJ1-1,.,TRBV29-1,TGCAGCGTGACCAAGGGAGGGAACACTGAAGCTTTCTTT,CSVTKGGNTEAFF
.,TRBJ1-2,.,TRBV5-1,TGCGCCAGCAGCTTGTGGGGTCAGGGCTCGGGCTACACCTTC,CASSLWGQGSGYTF
.,TRBJ1-1,.,TRBV5-1,TGCGCCAGCAGACTTTCTATCAACACTGAAGCTTTCTTT,CASRLSINTEAFF
.,TRBJ1-1,.,TRBV3-1,TGTGTCAGCAGCCAAGAGATCCACCGGACTGAAGCTTTCTTT,CVSSQEIHRTEAFF
.,TRBJ2-5,few,TRBV12-3/TRBV12-4,TGTGCCAGCAGTTATAACCAACAAGAGACCCAGTACTTC,CASSYNQQETQYF
.,TRBJ2-2,many,TRBV7-2,TGTGCCAGCAGCTTCGAGGCGTCTACCGGGGAGCTGTTTTTT,CASSFEASTGELFF
.,TRBJ2-3,.,TRBV11-2,TGTGCCAGCAGCTTAGAGACTAGGTTGGATACGCAGTATTTT,CASSLETRLDTQYF
.,TRBJ1-4,few,TRBV5-5,TGTGCCAGCAGCTTGGACGGACAGCCGGTTTTT,CASSLDGQPVF
.,TRBJ2-3,.,TRBV27,TGTGCCAGCAGTTTTGTAACAGAAGTGACAGATACGCAGTATTTT,CASSFVTEVTDTQYF
.,TRBJ1-5,many,TRBV19,TGTGCCAGTAGTATAGGCGGTGGAAGCAATCAGCCCCAGCATTTT,CASSIGGGSNQPQHF
TRBD1,TRBJ1-1,.,TRBV12-3/TRBV12-4,TGTGCCAGCAGTTTAATTACAGGGGGATTCACTGAAGCTTTCTTT,CASSLITGGFTEAFF
.,TRBJ2-1,many,TRBV29-1,TGCAGCGTCCCAGGTGGCGTACGAGGGCAGTTCTTC,CSVPGGVRGQFF
.,TRBJ1-6,few,TRBV28,TGTGCCAGCAATCCGGCCGGGATCGACTCACCCCTCCACTTT,CASNPAGIDSPLHF
TRBD1,TRBJ2-1,.,TRBV29-1,TGCAGCTCAGGGGGCCATGAGCAGTTCTTC,CSSGGHEQFF
TRBD1,TRBJ1-1,.,TRBV3-1,TGTGCCACTTCAGACAGGGTTGGCACTGAAGCTTTCTTT,CATSDRVGTEAFF
.,TRBJ2-5,few,TRBV6-5,TGTGCCAGCAGTTCATCAGGAATGACCCAGTACTTC,CASSSSGMTQYF
TRBD2,TRBJ2-5,few,TRBV3-1,TGTGCCAGCAGCCTCCCAGGACTAGCGAGGGAGACCCAGTACTTC,CASSLPGLARETQYF
.,TRBJ2-1,.,TRBV18,TGTGCCAGTGCCACCCGGTCCGGGAGTTACAATGAGCAGTTCTTC,CASATRSGSYNEQFF
TRBD1,TRBJ2-2,.,TRBV5-1,TGCGCCAGCAGCTCCCCGACAGGGACCGGGGAGCTGTTTTTT,CASSSPTGTGELFF
TRBD1,TRBJ1-5,few,TRBV6-2/TRBV6-3,TGTGCCAGCAAAGAGGGGGCCGATCATCAGCCCCAGCATTTT,CASKEGADHQPQHF
.,TRBJ2-1,few,TRBV6-6,TGTGCCAGCAGTTCCAACGATGAGCAGTTCTTC,CASSSNDEQFF
.,TRBJ1-6,.,TRBV27,TGTGCCTGCAGTTTCCGGGCCGCCAGTTCACCCCTCCACTTT,CACSFRAASSPLHF
.,TRBJ1-5,.,TRBV6-6,TGTGCCACCAAGGCCGGCGGACCCAATCAGCCCCAGCATTTT,CATKAGGPNQPQHF
.,TRBJ1-6,.,TRBV5-1,TGCGCCAGCAGCTTGTCGGTTACCTATAATTCACCCCTCCACTTT,CASSLSVTYNSPLHF
TRBD1,TRBJ2-7,.,TRBV5-1,TGCGCCAGCAGCTTGTCTCCAGGGGGACCCTACGAGCAGTACTTC,CASSLSPGGPYEQYF
TRBD2,TRBJ2-1,.,TRBV12-5,TGTGCTAGTGGTGGCAGAGGGACTAACGAAAATTCCTACAATGAGCAGTTCTTC,CASGGRGTNENSYNEQFF
.,TRBJ1-2,many,TRBV12-3/TRBV12-4,TGTGCCAGCAGGTCAGGGTATGGGGGCTACACCTTC,CASRSGYGGYTF